This passage covers 29 T cell receptor beta chains from one sample sequenced in a study of technical replicates of blood from a few donors. TCRdb's table, derived via immunoSEQ multiplex PCR, lists solely in-frame clones and lacks some. The sample carries more than 65,000 clones, around 94% recorded once. Material: T cells isolated from PBMCs. These receptors were collected from a human donor in good health.

The V and J genes are TRBV29-1 and TRBJ2-1; TRBD2 agrees at 16 bases. CDR1 is SQVTM, CDR2 ANQGSEA, per germline. The V segment lost 6 bases and the J segment 7 bases; nucleotides outside the gene matches: 6. The CDR3 consists of 15 residues. CDR3 nucleotides: TGCAGCGTGGGAAAGGGACTAGCGGGAGGGAATGAGCAGTTCTTC. Its protein is CSVGKGLAGGNEQFF.

V and J are TRBV6-5 and TRBJ2-3; 9 bases are a match to TRBD2. Trimming at V came to 6 bases and at J to 8 bases, leaving 12 bases not matched to a gene. From germline, CDR1 is MNHEY and CDR2 SVGAGI. CDR3 length: 15 amino acids. In nucleotides, the CDR3 is TGTGCCAGCAGGGAGCTAGCGGGGCGGCCTAGTACGCAGTATTTT. It encodes CASRELAGRPSTQYF.

This clone was seen only once. The chain links TRBV5-1 to TRBJ2-2, with a weak D call TRBD1 (6 bases). The CDR3 has 18 residues. Trimming stripped 1 base from V and 3 bases from J, with 19 bases between. Germline V gives CDR1 SGHRS, CDR2 YFSETQ. The CDR3 here is CASSLLTGSFRDTGELFF. DNA of the CDR3: TGCGCCAGCAGCTTGTTAACAGGGAGTTTTAGGGACACCGGGGAGCTGTTTTTT.

This sequence joins TRBV5-4 and TRBJ2-7; 15 bases agree with TRBD2. Germline V gene data show CDR1 as SGHNT and CDR2 as YYREEE (reference sequence). The CDR3 contains 15 residues. Trimming took 4 bases from V and 2 from J; bases not matched to a gene: 1. CDR3 bases: TGTGCCAGCAGCCGGACTAGCGGGGGGGCCTACGAGCAGTACTTC. This encodes CASSRTSGGAYEQYF.

The chain joins TRBV5-1 to TRBJ2-1; no definite D call. V lost 3 bases and J 5 bases, leaving 15 bases between the germline ends. The length of the CDR3 is 15 residues. Germline loops: CDR1 SGHRS, CDR2 YFSETQ. This chain's CDR3 is CASSWSPRRDNEQFF. CDR3 in DNA: TGCGCCAGCAGCTGGAGTCCCCGAAGAGACAATGAGCAGTTCTTC.

The chain links TRBV27 to TRBJ2-3; 15 positions agree with TRBD2. Germline lookup yields CDR1 MNHEY and CDR2 SMNVEV (reference sequence). This CDR3 has 15 amino acids. V was pared by 8 bases and J by 3 bases, with 3 bases of the junction left unmatched. The CDR3 loop is CASRTSGRVTDTQYF. The CDR3 region has the DNA TGTGCCAGCCGGACTAGCGGGAGGGTAACAGATACGCAGTATTTT.

The chain is built from TRBV1 and TRBJ1-6; the table's D gene call, TRBD1, was not cross checked with the DNA. TRBV1 is described as a pseudogene. The CDR3 loop spans 18 amino acids. In DNA form, the CDR3 reads TGCACCAGCAGCCAAGTGGAATGTGGTGACAAGAAGAATTCACCCCTCCACTTT. It codes for CTSSQVECGDKKNSPLHF.

This sequence joins TRBV7-2 and TRBJ2-7; TRBD2 aligns across 9 bases. Germline trimming cut 5 bases from V and 2 bases from J; bases unmatched to any gene: 7. CDR3 length: 15 amino acids. Germline V gene data show CDR1 as SGHTA and CDR2 as FQGNSA. The CDR3 loop is CASSKGTSFAYEQYF. The CDR3 region has the DNA TGTGCCAGCAGCAAAGGGACTAGCTTCGCCTACGAGCAGTACTTC.

The V call is TRBV11-3, the J call TRBJ2-1; D is ambiguous. CDR3 size: 13 residues. Trimming took 0 bases from V and 8 from J, leaving 8 bases between them. In germline, CDR1 is SGHNT, CDR2 YENEEA. The CDR3, as DNA: TGTGCCAGCAGCTTAGAAGTCGGTGATGAGCAGTTCTTC. Translated: CASSLEVGDEQFF.

V usage is TRBV11-2 and J usage is TRBJ2-6; 9 bases fit TRBD1. The V gene end was trimmed by 4 bases and the J gene end by 4 bases; junction bases not matched to a gene: 8. The CDR3 has 17 amino acids. Germline values: CDR1 SGHAT, CDR2 FQNNGV. CDR3 sequence reads: CASSSLQGAPGANVLTF. The CDR3 DNA reads as TGTGCCAGCAGCTCCCTACAGGGGGCGCCAGGGGCCAACGTCCTGACTTTC. Looking up the rest from reference TRBV11-2 and TRBJ2-6 gives the full variable domain: EAGVAQSPRYKIIEKRQSVAFWCNPISGHATLYWYQQILGQGPKLLIQFQNNGVVDDSQLPKDRFSAERLKGVDSTLKIQPAKLEDSAVYLCASSSLQGAPGANVLTFGAGSRLTVL.

This chain connects TRBV9 to TRBJ2-5, with D possibly matching TRBD2 (6 bases). The ends were cut back, 0 bases at V and 3 bases at J, with 9 bases in the middle. Germline V gives CDR1 SGDLS, CDR2 YYNGEE. The CDR3 has 14 residues. The chain's CDR3 is CASSVGLAEETQYF. As DNA, the CDR3 is TGTGCCAGCAGCGTAGGATTAGCGGAAGAGACCCAGTACTTC.

J is TRBJ1-5 and V is TRBV28; 7 bases align to TRBD1. V shed 6 bases, J shed 4 bases, and the junction held 6 bases outside the gene matches. This CDR3 spans 14 amino acids. The V gene's germline CDR1 is MDHEN and CDR2 SYDVKM. The CDR3 is CASREGQINQPQHF. Here the CDR3 DNA reads TGTGCCAGCAGGGAGGGACAGATAAATCAGCCCCAGCATTTT.

This sequence joins TRBV11-2 and TRBJ1-5; D call uncertain. V dropped 1 base and J dropped 0 bases, with 10 bases sitting between them. The CDR3 extends over 16 amino acids. From germline, CDR1 is SGHAT and CDR2 FQNNGV. CDR3 sequence (DNA): TGTGCCAGCAGCTTAGGGGTCGGAGCTAGCAATCAGCCCCAGCATTTT. Protein product: CASSLGVGASNQPQHF.

The V call is TRBV14, the J call TRBJ1-1; D is unresolved. Deletions cut 0 bases from V and 6 bases from J, with 35 bases between. The germline gives CDR1 SGHDN, CDR2 FVKESK. The CDR3 sequence is 22 residues long. The CDR3 coding sequence is TGTGCCAGCAGCCAAGATCTTACGGCCAGTAGTCGCCGCCGAACTTATAGCGCTGAAGCTTTCTTT. It specifies CASSQDLTASSRRRTYSAEAFF.

DNA of the CDR3: TGTGCCAGCAGCCACCCGGGGGGCCCCGGGGAGCTGTTTTTT. It yields the protein CASSHPGGPGELFF. V gene TRBV7-9 combines with J gene TRBJ2-2, with D possibly matching TRBD2 (7 bases). Germline V lookup: CDR1 SEHNR, CDR2 FQNEAQ (reference sequence). The ends were cut back, 5 bases at V and 6 bases at J, with 13 bases in the middle. CDR3 length equals 14 residues.

The chain carries TRBV6-1 and TRBJ2-7; 13 bases agree with TRBD2. The CDR3 is made up of 15 amino acids. Per the germline V gene, CDR1 is MNHNS and CDR2 is SASEGT. V lost 4 bases and J lost 6; bases outside the gene matches: 6. The CDR3 reads CASSVKLAGGPEQYF. The DNA of the CDR3 is TGTGCCAGCAGTGTGAAACTAGCGGGAGGGCCCGAGCAGTACTTC.

This clone was seen a single time. J is TRBJ1-2 and V is TRBV5-4, with D possibly matching TRBD1 (6 bases). The germline V gene encodes CDR1 SGHNT and CDR2 YYREEE (reference sequence). The CDR3 is made up of 15 amino acids. V was shortened by 4 bases and J by 9 bases, with 22 bases between the two germline ends. DNA for the CDR3: TGTGCCAGCAGCCTAAACCTCCGGGACACGGATCGCTACACCTTC. Translated, it gives CASSLNLRDTDRYTF.

This clone occurred once. This chain uses TRBV5-1 with TRBJ2-3; 8 nucleotides align to TRBD2. CDR1 and CDR2 (germline): SGHRS, YFSETQ. V dropped 0 bases and J dropped 0; count of bases not matched to a gene: 6. The CDR3 runs 17 residues. The CDR3 DNA sequence: TGCGCCAGCAGCTTGGGGTCTAGCGGGTCTAGCACAGATACGCAGTATTTT. It encodes CASSLGSSGSSTDTQYF.

The chain recombines TRBV28 with TRBJ1-2; D is uncertain. The CDR3 consists of 12 residues. Germline CDR1 MDHEN, CDR2 SYDVKM. V lost 5 bases and J lost 4, with 8 bases in between. As DNA, the CDR3 is TGTGCCAGCAGTGGAGGGTCCTATGGCTACACCTTC. This encodes CASSGGSYGYTF.

The rearrangement uses TRBV11-2 and TRBJ2-5; maybe TRBD1 (6 bases). V lost 3 bases and J lost 0, with 8 bases in between. This CDR3 region has 14 residues. Germline values: CDR1 SGHAT, CDR2 FQNNGV. The CDR3 loop reads CASSLDSYQETQYF. In DNA form, the CDR3 reads TGTGCCAGCAGCTTGGACAGTTACCAAGAGACCCAGTACTTC.

This clone was counted a single time. V and J are TRBV15 and TRBJ2-1, with a tentative D call TRBD2 (6 bases). The germline V gene has CDR1 LNHNV and CDR2 YYDKDF (reference sequence). The CDR3 totals 16 residues. The V end lost 1 base, the J end lost 10 bases, and 20 bases lay between the germline ends. In nucleotides, the CDR3 is TGTGCCACCAGCAGAGGATCCCCTTCCTCTAGCGCGGAGCAGTTCTTC. Translation gives CATSRGSPSSSAEQFF.

The rearrangement uses TRBV2 and TRBJ2-7; TRBD1 agrees at 9 bases. CDR3 length: 14 residues. Losses at the gene ends were 6 bases for V and 4 bases for J; bases not matched to a gene: 7. Germline V lookup: CDR1 SNHLY, CDR2 FYNNEI. CDR3 residues: CASRFLGTGYEQYF. CDR3 nucleotides: TGTGCCAGCAGGTTCCTAGGGACAGGGTACGAGCAGTACTTC.

The chain uses TRBV4-1 and TRBJ1-5; 10 bases are a match to TRBD1. With 1 base clipped from V and 4 bases from J, the junction kept 4 bases outside the gene matches. In germline, CDR1 is MGHRA, CDR2 YSYEKL. CDR3 length equals 16 residues. Written as DNA, the CDR3 is TGCGCCAGCAGCCAAGGGTGGGGACAGGGGAATCAGCCCCAGCATTTT. This translates into CASSQGWGQGNQPQHF.

J is TRBJ1-1 and V is TRBV5-1; D is undetermined. In germline, CDR1 is SGHRS, CDR2 YFSETQ. V shed 2 bases and J shed 4 bases, with 12 bases lying between them. This CDR3 is built from 14 residues. The CDR3 coding sequence is TGCGCCAGCAGCTTCCGGGGTGGTCCCACTGAAGCTTTCTTT. Its translation is CASSFRGGPTEAFF.

The V and J genes are TRBV5-1 and TRBJ1-4, with 9 bases lining up with TRBD1. The V and J ends lost 0 bases and 6 bases, in that order; junction bases with no gene match: 0. Per germline, CDR1 SGHRS and CDR2 YFSETQ. The CDR3 extends over 14 amino acids. In DNA, the CDR3 is TGCGCCAGCAGCTTGGGGACAGGGGATGAAAAACTGTTTTTT. This sequence encodes CASSLGTGDEKLFF.

This chain joins TRBV7-2 and TRBJ1-1; 9 bases line up with TRBD1. This CDR3 spans 13 amino acids. The germline CDR1 and CDR2 sequences are SGHTA and FQGNSA. J was trimmed by 7 bases and V by 4 bases; bases with no gene match: 4. CDR3 sequence reads: CASSWDREGEAFF. The CDR3 bases are TGTGCCAGCAGCTGGGACAGGGAGGGTGAAGCTTTCTTT.

The CDR3 DNA reads as TGTGCCAGCAATTGGGGCCAGGGGCATAGGCAGCCCCAGCATTTT. Protein product: CASNWGQGHRQPQHF. The gene calls are TRBV19 and TRBJ1-5; D possibly corresponds to TRBD1 (6 bases). Germline CDR1 LNHDA, CDR2 SQIVND (reference sequence). The CDR3 runs 15 residues. Trimming shortened V by 9 bases and J by 7 bases, and 22 bases separated the two germline ends.

This chain uses TRBV28 with TRBJ1-2, with a weak D call TRBD1 (6 bases). V was clipped by 6 bases and J by 1 base, with 9 bases between them. This CDR3 is built from 13 residues. Germline CDR1 reads MDHEN; CDR2 reads SYDVKM. The CDR3 bases are TGTGCCAGCAGGCGGACAGTTAACTATGGCTACACCTTC. Residues: CASRRTVNYGYTF.

J is TRBJ2-1 and V is TRBV6-5, with D maybe TRBD1 (5 bases). The CDR3 has 14 amino acids. V was pared by 7 bases and J by 12 bases, with 22 bases between. Germline V CDR1 and CDR2: MNHEY, SVGAGI. CDR3 sequence reads: CASTTDGAPQRQFF. Here the CDR3 DNA reads TGTGCCAGCACCACAGATGGGGCCCCCCAACGGCAGTTCTTC.